This TCR beta chain was sequenced during a study of identical twins. Points from the study as a whole: Insertions were reduced in abundant cord blood beta clonotypes but not in memory repertoires. Findings depended on cross-sectional statistics rather than tracking the same donors.

V shed 3 bases and J shed 10 bases, with 5 bases lying between them. The length of the CDR3 is 10 residues. Germline V gene sequence: CDR1 SGHRS, CDR2 YFSETQ. TCRdb reanalysed the 5' RACE reads using MiXCR and keeps one entry per CDR3 protein. Among 350,000 to 500,000 distinct CDR3 sequences listed, 18% were seen once. This clonotype was seen a handful of times. Antigen unknown. Each donor was a healthy Caucasian. The receptor was derived from a man between 45 and 60 years old in good health. The sequencing sample was made of naive T cells sorted from blood. This chain joins TRBV5-1 and TRBJ1-3; D not certain. As DNA, the CDR3 is TGCGCCAGCAGCTCAAGAACCATATATTTT. Protein sequence: CASSSRTIYF.